Listed here is a single T cell receptor (beta chain). The repertoire was sequenced with immunoSEQ multiplex PCR; TCRdb's copy has only in-frame clones and lacks some. The sample consists of under 100,000 clones, 90% of them appearing once. This specimen comes from a study of blood T cell repertoires in COVID-19. Study summary: Both acute and convalescent COVID-19 samples were obtained from the United States, Italy and Spain.

Deletions cut 0 bases from V and 3 bases from J, with 11 bases between. This CDR3 has 15 residues. CDR1 is GTSNPN and CDR2 is SVGIG in the germline V gene (reference sequence). The sample was peripheral blood. The chain carries TRBV30 and TRBJ1-4; D possibly corresponds to TRBD1 (6 bases). This sequence originates from a man aged 45-60 years with acute or convalescent COVID-19. Here the CDR3 reads CAWSVQGSPNEKLFF. The CDR3 DNA reads TGTGCCTGGAGTGTACAGGGAAGCCCTAATGAAAAACTGTTTTTT.